Presented here are 5 T cell receptor beta chains from one specimen sequenced in a study of cytomegalovirus exposure and HLA in healthy donors. Primers: 60 Vbeta forward and 13 Jbeta reverse. Produced via immunoSEQ multiplex PCR; TCRdb's table is partial and in-frame only. The repertoire holds 90,000 to 120,000 clones, 60% to 85% seen once, with roughly 5% in the top ten. Sequenced: PBMCs. All receptors come from a female donor in good health and CMV-seropositive.

The chain couples TRBV7-8 to TRBJ2-1; D possibly corresponds to TRBD2 (5 bases). The ends were cut back, 4 bases at V and 5 bases at J, with 18 bases in the middle. The CDR3 extends over 16 amino acids. CDR1 SGHVS and CDR2 FQNEAQ come from the germline V gene. In DNA form, the CDR3 reads TGTGCCAGCAGCTCCGAACTAGTGGCAGTACACAATGAGCAGTTCTTC. Translating gives CASSSELVAVHNEQFF.

The J gene is TRBJ2-2, the V gene TRBV5-1, with 11 bases matching TRBD2. The CDR3 sequence is 18 residues long. Germline loops: CDR1 SGHRS, CDR2 YFSETQ. The ends lost 0 bases at V and 1 base at J; junction bases unmatched: 5. The CDR3 loop is CASSLGLAGSGNTGELFF. In DNA, the CDR3 is TGCGCCAGCAGCTTGGGACTAGCGGGGTCAGGGAACACCGGGGAGCTGTTTTTT.

This chain uses TRBV2 with TRBJ2-7, with 8 positions matching TRBD2. The CDR3 is 18 residues long. Germline CDR1 SNHLY, CDR2 FYNNEI. V lost 1 base and J lost 0; bases outside the gene matches: 11. CDR3 DNA: TGTGCCAGCAGTGAAGTTGAGTTAGCGGGAACCAGCTCCTACGAGCAGTACTTC. Protein: CASSEVELAGTSSYEQYF. Full variable domain (outside the CDR3, taken from reference TRBV2 and TRBJ2-7): EPEVTQTPSHQVTQMGQEVILRCVPISNHLYFYWYRQILGQKVEFLVSFYNNEISEKSEIFDDQFSVERPDGSNFTLKIRSTKLEDSAMYFCASSEVELAGTSSYEQYFGPGTRLTVT.

The chain carries TRBV28 and TRBJ2-3; the match to TRBD1 covers 9 bases. The junction had 10 bases not matched to a gene; V was cut back by 5 bases and J by 1 base. Germline V gives CDR1 MDHEN, CDR2 SYDVKM. This CDR3 contains 17 residues. CDR3 protein: CASSPNRGLWGTDTQYF. Written as DNA, the CDR3 is TGTGCCAGCAGTCCGAACAGGGGGCTGTGGGGCACAGATACGCAGTATTTT.

This clone was detected a few times. The rearrangement links TRBV6-1 to TRBJ2-1; 8 positions match TRBD1. The CDR3 spans 13 residues. The V gene's germline CDR1 is MNHNS and CDR2 SASEGT. V was clipped by 8 bases and J by 10 bases; unmatched bases: 10. As DNA, the CDR3 is TGTGCCAGCTCGGAGACAGGGGTTTTCGAGCAGTTCTTC. Protein: CASSETGVFEQFF.